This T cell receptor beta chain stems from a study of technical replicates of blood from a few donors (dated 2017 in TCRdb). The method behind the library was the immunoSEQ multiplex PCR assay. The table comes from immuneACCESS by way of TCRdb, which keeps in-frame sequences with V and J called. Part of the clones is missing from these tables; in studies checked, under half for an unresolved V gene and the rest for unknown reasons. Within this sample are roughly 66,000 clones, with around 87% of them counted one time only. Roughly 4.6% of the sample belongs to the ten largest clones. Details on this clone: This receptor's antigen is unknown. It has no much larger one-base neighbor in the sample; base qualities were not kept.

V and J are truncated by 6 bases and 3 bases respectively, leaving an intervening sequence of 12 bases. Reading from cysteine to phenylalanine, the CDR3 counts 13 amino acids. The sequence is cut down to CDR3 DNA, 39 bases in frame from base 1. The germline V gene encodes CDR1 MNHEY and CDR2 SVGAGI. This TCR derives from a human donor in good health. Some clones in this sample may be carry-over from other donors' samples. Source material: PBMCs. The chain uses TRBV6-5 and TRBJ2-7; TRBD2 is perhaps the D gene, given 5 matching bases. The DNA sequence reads TGTGCCAGCAGCGGGAAGATCCACTACGAGCAGTACTTC. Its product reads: CASSGKIHYEQYF.